What follows are 20 T cell receptor beta chains derived from one specimen sequenced in a study of blood T cell repertoires in COVID-19. Using immunoSEQ multiplex PCR, the repertoire was profiled, and TCRdb retains in-frame clones only, with some absent. The profile covers 150,000 to 200,000 clones, with more than 65% appearing a single time and about 15% taken by the ten largest. The sample was PBMCs or T cells enriched from blood (not recorded which). These TCRs come from a man aged 50-60 years who had recovered from COVID-19.

This clone was observed at least ten times. This rearrangement joins TRBV12-3 or TRBV12-4 to TRBJ2-5; a possible D gene is TRBD2 (6 bases). Trimming removed 7 bases from V and 3 bases from J, with 12 bases in between. CDR3 length: 13 residues. The CDR3 DNA sequence: TGTGCCAGCATACTCGGGACTGAAGAGACCCAGTACTTC. Translating it yields CASILGTEETQYF.

The chain recombines TRBV10-1 with TRBJ2-1; 10 bases are shared with TRBD2. CDR3 length: 14 residues. Germline V lookup: CDR1 WNHNN, CDR2 SYGVQD (reference sequence). Trimming at V came to 3 bases and at J to 15 bases, leaving 11 bases not matched to a gene. CDR3 residues: CASSEIAGGPRPFF. DNA for the CDR3: TGCGCCAGCAGTGAAATAGCGGGGGGCCCAAGACCGTTCTTC.

The chain carries TRBV5-1 and TRBJ2-2, with TRBD2 matching over 11 bases. V gave up 4 bases and J gave up 6 bases; unmatched junction bases: 2. CDR1 is SGHRS and CDR2 is YFSETQ in the germline V gene. The CDR3 is 14 amino acids. The chain's CDR3 is CASSTSGGAGELFF. The CDR3 coding sequence is TGCGCCAGCAGCACTAGCGGGGGCGCCGGGGAGCTGTTTTTT.

The chain recombines TRBV3-1 (or the pseudogene TRBV3-2) with TRBJ2-7; 10 bases are shared with TRBD2. Trimming removed 4 bases from V and 0 bases from J; junction bases left unmatched: 3. CDR3 length equals 15 residues. Germline loops: CDR1 LGHDT, CDR2 YNNKEL (reference sequence). In DNA form, the CDR3 reads TGTGCCAGCAGCCCACTAGCGGGGATCTCCTACGAGCAGTACTTC. Encoded protein: CASSPLAGISYEQYF.

The table lists this clone with a count of one. The rearrangement uses TRBV5-6 and TRBJ1-3; tentative D call: TRBD1 (6 bases). Germline CDR1 is SGHDT and CDR2 is YYEEEE. The CDR3 has 18 amino acids. Trimming removed 3 bases from V and 0 bases from J, with 19 bases in between. DNA of the CDR3: TGTGCCAGCAGCTCCACGAGGGCCAGGGGATTCTCTGGAAACACCATATATTTT. This codes for CASSSTRARGFSGNTIYF.

This chain uses TRBV7-9 with TRBJ2-1, with TRBD2 identical over 12 bases. This CDR3 region has 16 residues. V gave up 5 bases and J gave up 5 bases; unmatched junction bases: 7. Germline V lookup: CDR1 SEHNR, CDR2 FQNEAQ (reference sequence). The chain's CDR3 is CASSRLAGANNNEQFF. CDR3 sequence (DNA): TGTGCCAGCAGCCGACTAGCGGGGGCCAATAACAATGAGCAGTTCTTC.

This clone was observed a single time. The DNA for the CDR3 is TGTGCCAGCAGCAAGGGACAGAACTATGGCTACACCTTC. Residues: CASSKGQNYGYTF. This chain links TRBV25-1 with TRBJ1-2, with TRBD1 identical over 7 bases. Germline CDR1 MGHDK, CDR2 SYGVNS. V shed 6 bases and J 2 bases; nucleotides not matched to a gene: 3. This CDR3 is built from 13 residues.

The chain joins TRBV29-1 to TRBJ2-7; TRBD1 matches at 7 bases. V dropped 7 bases and J dropped 1; count of bases not matched to a gene: 13. Germline V gene lookup returns CDR1 SQVTM and CDR2 ANQGSEA. CDR3 size: 15 residues. CDR3 residues: CSAERGQSRSYEQYF. The CDR3 nucleotides read TGCAGCGCCGAAAGGGGACAGTCCCGATCCTACGAGCAGTACTTC.

This clone was observed a handful of times. V gene TRBV28 combines with J gene TRBJ2-1; 8 bases fit TRBD2. Trimming at V came to 6 bases and at J to 1 base, leaving 8 bases not matched to a gene. The CDR3 is 16 residues long. Germline V lookup: CDR1 MDHEN, CDR2 SYDVKM. DNA for the CDR3: TGTGCCAGCAGCCCGGGGGGGATCTCATCCTACAATGAGCAGTTCTTC. It specifies CASSPGGISSYNEQFF.

The chain employs TRBV30 and TRBJ2-1; the match to TRBD1 covers 8 bases. The length of the CDR3 is 14 residues. Germline CDR1 and CDR2: GTSNPN and SVGIG (reference sequence). Trimming at V came to 3 bases and at J to 2 bases, leaving 3 bases not matched to a gene. The CDR3 protein is CAWSRTGTYNEQFF. The CDR3 DNA sequence: TGTGCCTGGAGCCGGACAGGGACCTACAATGAGCAGTTCTTC.

The CDR3 DNA reads TGTGCCAGCAGCCCCGGGGTGGGCAATCAGCCCCAGCATTTT. Its translation: CASSPGVGNQPQHF. The rearrangement links TRBV5-4 to TRBJ1-5; D unclear. The CDR3 runs 14 residues. Trimming shortened V by 4 bases and J by 2 bases, and 10 bases separated the two germline ends. Germline V gene sequence: CDR1 SGHNT, CDR2 YYREEE (reference sequence).

The V and J genes are TRBV10-3 and TRBJ2-5, with D uncertain. The CDR3 sequence is 11 residues long. The germline V gene has CDR1 ENHRY and CDR2 SYGVKD. Trimming took off 6 bases at V and 1 base at J, with 3 bases between the two ends. The CDR3 sequence is CAIRRQETQYF. The CDR3 DNA follows: TGTGCCATCAGGCGCCAAGAGACCCAGTACTTC.

The chain has TRBV2 and TRBJ2-1; 7 bases agree with TRBD1. Germline V gene sequence: CDR1 SNHLY, CDR2 FYNNEI. The CDR3 totals 12 residues. Trimming cost V 5 bases and J 8 bases; bases outside gene matches: 3. The CDR3 loop reads CASSQTGYEQFF. The CDR3, as DNA: TGTGCCAGCAGTCAGACAGGGTATGAGCAGTTCTTC.

The chain joins TRBV3-1 (or the pseudogene TRBV3-2) to TRBJ2-2; D might be TRBD2 (6 bases). The CDR3 extends over 13 amino acids. Germline V gives CDR1 LGHDT, CDR2 YNNKEL (reference sequence). The V gene lost 1 base and the J gene lost 6 bases, with 6 bases spanning the gap. CDR3 in amino acids: CASSQGEAGELFF. CDR3 sequence (DNA): TGTGCCAGCAGCCAAGGGGAGGCCGGGGAGCTGTTTTTT.

The chain links TRBV2 to TRBJ2-1, with 9 nucleotides matching TRBD1. This CDR3 comprises 14 residues. With V trimmed by 6 bases and J by 6 bases, 6 bases remained unmatched. Per the germline V gene, CDR1 is SNHLY and CDR2 is FYNNEI. As DNA, the CDR3 is TGTGCCAGCAGCTTACAGGGGGCCGTCAATGAGCAGTTCTTC. This sequence encodes CASSLQGAVNEQFF.

The chain is built from TRBV6-6 and TRBJ1-1; 7 bases match TRBD1. Germline V gene data show CDR1 as MNHNY and CDR2 as SVGAGI (reference sequence). J gave up 3 bases and V 6 bases, and 7 bases lay outside the gene matches. This CDR3 region has 14 residues. The CDR3 coding sequence is TGTGCCAGCAGACCAAACAGGGGCGACACTGAAGCTTTCTTT. Protein sequence: CASRPNRGDTEAFF.

The rearrangement joins TRBV5-1 to TRBJ2-3; 9 positions agree with TRBD1. CDR3 length: 15 amino acids. V shed 4 bases and J 0 bases; nucleotides not matched to a gene: 3. CDR1 and CDR2 from the germline V gene are SGHRS and YFSETQ. CDR3 protein: CASSPGTGSTDTQYF. The CDR3 DNA reads as TGCGCCAGCAGCCCCGGGACAGGGAGCACAGATACGCAGTATTTT.

The chain joins TRBV6-5 to TRBJ2-1; 7 nucleotides agree with TRBD2. The CDR3 extends over 15 amino acids. The V and J ends lost 7 bases and 8 bases, in that order; junction bases with no gene match: 14. The V gene's germline CDR1 is MNHEY and CDR2 SVGAGI. The CDR3 protein is CASTSLTVAGDEQFF. Here the CDR3 DNA reads TGTGCCAGCACCTCTTTGACAGTGGCGGGAGATGAGCAGTTCTTC.

The CDR3 loop is CASSQPGLAGDENIQYF. Here the CDR3 DNA reads TGTGCCAGCAGCCAACCCGGACTAGCGGGGGATGAAAACATTCAGTACTTC. This chain connects TRBV3-1 (or the pseudogene TRBV3-2) to TRBJ2-4; 13 bases are shared with TRBD2. J gave up 5 bases and V 2 bases, and 6 bases lay outside the gene matches. Germline CDR1 is LGHDT and CDR2 is YNNKEL (reference sequence). This CDR3 has 17 amino acids.

V gene TRBV9 combines with J gene TRBJ1-6, with 8 bases matching TRBD1. This CDR3 comprises 14 residues. V lost 4 bases, J lost 7 bases, and 4 bases stayed unmatched. Germline V gene data show CDR1 as SGDLS and CDR2 as YYNGEE. The chain's CDR3 is CASSPTGENSPLHF. Here the CDR3 DNA reads TGTGCCAGCAGCCCGACAGGGGAAAATTCACCCCTCCACTTT.